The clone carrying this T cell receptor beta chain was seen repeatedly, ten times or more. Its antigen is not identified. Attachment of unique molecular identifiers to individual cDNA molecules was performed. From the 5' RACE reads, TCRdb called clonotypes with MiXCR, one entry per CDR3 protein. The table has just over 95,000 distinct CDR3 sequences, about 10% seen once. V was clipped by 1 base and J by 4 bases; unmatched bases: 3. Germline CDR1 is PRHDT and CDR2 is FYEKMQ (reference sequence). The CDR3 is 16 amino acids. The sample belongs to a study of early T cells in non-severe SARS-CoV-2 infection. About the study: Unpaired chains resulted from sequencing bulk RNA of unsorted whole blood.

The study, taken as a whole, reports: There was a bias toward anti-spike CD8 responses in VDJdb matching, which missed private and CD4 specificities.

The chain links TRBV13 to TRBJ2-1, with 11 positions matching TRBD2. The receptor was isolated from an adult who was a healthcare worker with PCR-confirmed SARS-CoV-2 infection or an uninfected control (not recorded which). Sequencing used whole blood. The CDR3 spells CASSLAGTSGYNEQFF. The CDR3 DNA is TGTGCCAGCAGCTTAGCGGGGACTAGCGGATACAATGAGCAGTTCTTC.